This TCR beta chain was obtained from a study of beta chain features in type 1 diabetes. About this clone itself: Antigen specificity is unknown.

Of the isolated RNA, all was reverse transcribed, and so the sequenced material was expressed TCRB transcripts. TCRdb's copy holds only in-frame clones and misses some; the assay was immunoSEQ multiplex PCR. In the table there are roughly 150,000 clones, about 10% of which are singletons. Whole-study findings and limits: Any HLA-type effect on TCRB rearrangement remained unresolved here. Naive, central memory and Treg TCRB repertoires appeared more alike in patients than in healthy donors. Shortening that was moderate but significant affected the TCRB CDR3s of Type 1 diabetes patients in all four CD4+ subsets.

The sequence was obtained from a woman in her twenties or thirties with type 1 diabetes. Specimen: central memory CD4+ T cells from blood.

The CDR3, as DNA: TGTGCCAGCAGCTTATGGGATGGGGGGTATAGTGAGCAGTTCTTC. This codes for CASSLWDGGYSEQFF. The chain carries TRBV5-4 and TRBJ2-1, with D possibly TRBD2 on 6 matching bases. CDR1 and CDR2 (germline): SGHNT, YYREEE (reference sequence). The CDR3 totals 15 residues. V gave up 2 bases and J gave up 9 bases, with 18 bases separating them.